A single sample gave rise to the 16 T cell receptor beta chains below, sequenced in a study of cytomegalovirus exposure and HLA in healthy donors. Sequenced by immunoSEQ multiplex PCR; TCRdb stores in-frame clones only, minus some. The sample has fewer than 200,000 clones; 85% are singletons. What was sequenced was PBMCs. Receptors were obtained from a man aged 18 to 30 in good health and CMV-seropositive.

The chain has TRBV6-5 and TRBJ2-2; 8 bases align to TRBD2. The CDR3 consists of 15 residues. Germline V gene lookup returns CDR1 MNHEY and CDR2 SVGAGI. V shed 6 bases and J 3 bases; nucleotides not matched to a gene: 6. The chain's CDR3 is CASRPGGPDTGELFF. The CDR3 DNA reads TGTGCCAGCAGGCCGGGGGGGCCCGACACCGGGGAGCTGTTTTTT.

This clone was recorded once. The CDR3, as DNA: TGCAGCGGGGACAGTTACAATGAGCAGTTCTTC. It is translated as CSGDSYNEQFF. The chain combines TRBV29-1 with TRBJ2-1, with 7 bases identical to TRBD1. The CDR3 is made up of 11 amino acids. CDR1 SQVTM and CDR2 ANQGSEA come from the germline V gene. The junction had 1 base not matched to a gene; V was cut back by 7 bases and J by 4 bases.

The chain employs TRBV12-5 and TRBJ1-5; D is undetermined. The CDR3 is 13 amino acids. Trimming removed 7 bases from V and 5 bases from J, with 12 bases in between. Germline CDR1 is LGHNT and CDR2 is FRNRAP. The CDR3 DNA sequence: TGTGCTAGTGATTCCAGGAACGATCAGCCCCAGCATTTT. Translating it yields CASDSRNDQPQHF.

The gene calls are TRBV4-1 and TRBJ1-2; D unclear. Trimming pared 1 base from V and 6 bases from J, leaving 9 bases between. This CDR3 has 13 amino acids. Germline V CDR1 and CDR2: MGHRA, YSYEKL. CDR3 nucleotide sequence: TGCGCCAGCAGCCAAGGTTGGCAGGATGGCTACACCTTC. Amino acid sequence: CASSQGWQDGYTF.

This clone occurred a few times. The gene calls are TRBV30 and TRBJ1-3, with 7 nucleotides matching TRBD1. V gave up 4 bases and J gave up 0 bases; unmatched junction bases: 6. Germline V gene sequence: CDR1 GTSNPN, CDR2 SVGIG (reference sequence). This CDR3 region has 15 residues. The CDR3 DNA sequence: TGTGCCTGGACCAGGACAGGCGACTCTGGAAACACCATATATTTT. It encodes CAWTRTGDSGNTIYF.

This chain joins TRBV27 and TRBJ2-1, with unresolved D. CDR1 and CDR2 (germline): MNHEY, SMNVEV (reference sequence). The CDR3 contains 14 residues. The V end was cut by 6 bases, the J end by 3 bases, with 12 bases between. CDR3 loop: CASSTDPNYNEQFF. CDR3 coding DNA: TGTGCCAGCAGCACAGACCCGAACTACAATGAGCAGTTCTTC.

The chain links TRBV6-5 to TRBJ2-2; no clear D. V was trimmed by 1 base and J by 5 bases, leaving 11 bases between them. The CDR3 runs to 15 residues. CDR1 MNHEY and CDR2 SVGAGI come from the germline V gene. CDR3 coding DNA: TGTGCCAGCAGTTACTACCCTCCCAGGACCGGGGAGCTGTTTTTT. Translating gives CASSYYPPRTGELFF.

This rearrangement joins TRBV28 to TRBJ2-4; D unresolved. The CDR3 has 13 amino acids. V gave up 11 bases and J gave up 6 bases, with 17 bases separating them. Germline assignment: CDR1 MDHEN and CDR2 SYDVKM. The CDR3 nucleotides are TGTGCCGTCAGCGATCCCAGAATAAACATTCAGTACTTC. It is translated as CAVSDPRINIQYF.

For the CDR3, the DNA is TGTGCTAGTGGTTTGGTATACGGTAGCTACACCTTC. Its protein product is CASGLVYGSYTF. The chain couples TRBV12-5 to TRBJ1-2; D gene uncertain. The germline gives CDR1 LGHNT, CDR2 FRNRAP. The CDR3 length is 12 residues. The V and J ends lost 0 bases and 9 bases respectively, with 8 bases between them.

The chain couples TRBV7-2 to TRBJ2-5; 8 positions agree with TRBD2. There are 14 residues in the CDR3. J was trimmed by 4 bases and V by 5 bases; bases with no gene match: 6. Germline lookup yields CDR1 SGHTA and CDR2 FQGNSA. The CDR3 sequence is CASSNRGGLETQYF. The CDR3 DNA sequence: TGTGCCAGCAGCAACCGGGGGGGCCTAGAGACCCAGTACTTC.

The CDR3 DNA follows: TGTGCCAGCAGTTCCCACTACGAGCAGTACTTC. Protein sequence: CASSSHYEQYF. The V and J genes are TRBV27 and TRBJ2-7, with D unclear. Trimming pared 4 bases from V and 3 bases from J, leaving 4 bases between. Germline V gene lookup returns CDR1 MNHEY and CDR2 SMNVEV (reference sequence). CDR3 size: 11 residues.

This chain uses TRBV28 with TRBJ2-7; 9 nucleotides line up with TRBD1. After removal of 8 bases from V and 2 bases from J, the junction contained 7 bases not matched to a gene. The germline V gene has CDR1 MDHEN and CDR2 SYDVKM. This CDR3 has 14 residues. The CDR3 protein is CASRPGTGPYEQYF. CDR3 coding DNA: TGTGCCAGCCGCCCCGGGACAGGGCCCTACGAGCAGTACTTC.

The chain employs TRBV5-6 and TRBJ1-1; D unresolved. The germline V and J ends were trimmed by 0 bases and 5 bases, with 14 bases remaining between them. Germline CDR1 and CDR2: SGHDT and YYEEEE. The CDR3 totals 15 residues. The CDR3 loop reads CASSLGPSPGTEAFF. The CDR3 coding sequence is TGTGCCAGCAGCTTGGGTCCCTCCCCGGGGACTGAAGCTTTCTTT. Looking up the rest from reference TRBV5-6 and TRBJ1-1 gives the full variable domain: DAGVTQSPTHLIKTRGQQVTLRCSPKSGHDTVSWYQQALGQGPQFIFQYYEEEERQRGNFPDRFSGHQFPNYSSELNVNALLLGDSALYLCASSLGPSPGTEAFFGQGTRLTVV.

The chain couples TRBV6-5 to TRBJ2-1; 7 bases map to TRBD2. V dropped 6 bases and J dropped 9; count of bases not matched to a gene: 11. The CDR3 is 14 residues long. Germline CDR1 MNHEY, CDR2 SVGAGI. The chain's CDR3 is CASSPWGGEAEQFF. The CDR3 nucleotides read TGTGCCAGCAGCCCCTGGGGAGGGGAGGCTGAGCAGTTCTTC.

V gene TRBV1 combines with J gene TRBJ2-3; the D call in the table, TRBD2, was not verified against the DNA. TRBV1 is listed as a pseudogene. The CDR3 runs 16 residues. DNA for the CDR3: TGCACCAGCAGCCCACAACAGCGGGGTGTCGAAGATACGCAGTATTTT. This sequence encodes CTSSPQQRGVEDTQYF.

The genes are TRBV5-4 and TRBJ2-5, with 8 nucleotides matching TRBD1. With V trimmed by 4 bases and J by 7 bases, 9 bases remained unmatched. In germline, CDR1 is SGHNT, CDR2 YYREEE (reference sequence). CDR3 length equals 14 residues. This CDR3 reads CASSPDREEMTQYF. CDR3 coding DNA: TGTGCCAGCAGCCCGGACAGGGAAGAGATGACCCAGTACTTC.